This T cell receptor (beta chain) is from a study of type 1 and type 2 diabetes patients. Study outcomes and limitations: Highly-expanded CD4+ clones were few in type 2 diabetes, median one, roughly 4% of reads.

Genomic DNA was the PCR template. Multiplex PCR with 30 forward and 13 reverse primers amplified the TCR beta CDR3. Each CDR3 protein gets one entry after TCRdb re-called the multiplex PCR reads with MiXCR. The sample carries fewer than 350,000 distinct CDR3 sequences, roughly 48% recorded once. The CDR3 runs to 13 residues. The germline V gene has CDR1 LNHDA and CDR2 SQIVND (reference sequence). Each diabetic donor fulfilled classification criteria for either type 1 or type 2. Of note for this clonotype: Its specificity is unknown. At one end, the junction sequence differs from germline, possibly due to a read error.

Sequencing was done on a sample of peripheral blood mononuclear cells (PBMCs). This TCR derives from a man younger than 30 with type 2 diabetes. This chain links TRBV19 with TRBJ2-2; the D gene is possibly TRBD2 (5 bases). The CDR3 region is CASKIGNAGELFF. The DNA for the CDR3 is TGTGCCAGTAAGATCGGGAACGCCGGGGAGCTGTTTTTT.